This passage covers 26 T cell receptor beta chains from one sample sequenced in a study of T cell repertoires in aging, cancer and after chemotherapy. TRB rearrangements spanning V, D and J were amplified using mixed TRB-A/B primers. TCRdb processed the multiplex PCR reads anew with MiXCR; each CDR3 protein has one entry. Here the sample spans about 3,300 distinct CDR3 sequences, approximately 20% being singletons. Amplification of TCR beta used genomic DNA extracted from peripheral blood. Sequencing used blood. The receptors were gathered from a human donor with a blood cancer.

By share of the sample, this clonotype is medium-sized. V is TRBV27 and J is TRBJ1-1; D remains unclear. V dropped 1 base and J dropped 5 bases, with 14 bases sitting between them. Germline values: CDR1 MNHEY, CDR2 SMNVEV (reference sequence). CDR3 size: 15 residues. CDR3: CASSLYQRRSTEAFF. CDR3 DNA: TGTGCCAGCAGTTTATATCAGCGACGGAGTACTGAAGCTTTCTTT.

Of note for this clonotype: This could be a read error, since a much larger clone is one nucleotide away. The V call is TRBV5-6, the J call TRBJ2-2, with 10 bases fitting TRBD1. The length of the CDR3 is 15 residues. From germline, CDR1 is SGHDT and CDR2 YYEEEE. V lost 0 bases and J lost 7; bases outside the gene matches: 3. CDR3 sequence reads: CASSLVGQGSGELFF. The CDR3 DNA is TGTGCCAGCAGCTTGGTGGGACAGGGGAGCGGGGAGCTGTTTTTT.

Remarks on this clonotype: With a much larger clone just one base away, this may be a read error. This chain joins TRBV10-3 and TRBJ2-1; either TRBD1 or TRBD2 may fit D (6 bases each). V was trimmed by 6 bases and J by 4 bases, leaving 13 bases between them. The CDR3 totals 14 residues. Germline V lookup: CDR1 ENHRY, CDR2 SYGVKD. The chain's CDR3 is CAIRGASEYNEQFF. The CDR3 coding sequence is TGTGCCATCAGGGGGGCTAGCGAGTACAATGAGCAGTTCTTC.

This clonotype was found a few times. This sequence joins TRBV5-1 and TRBJ1-1; 11 positions match TRBD1. CDR3 size: 15 residues. V dropped 6 bases and J dropped 1; count of bases not matched to a gene: 5. The germline V gene encodes CDR1 SGHRS and CDR2 YFSETQ. This chain's CDR3 is CASTRTGGWNTEAFF. In DNA form, the CDR3 reads TGCGCCAGCACCAGGACAGGGGGCTGGAACACTGAAGCTTTCTTT. The complete variable domain, with remaining parts taken from reference TRBV5-1 and TRBJ1-1, reads KAGVTQTPRYLIKTRGQQVTLSCSPISGHRSVSWYQQTPGQGLQFLFEYFSETQRNKGNFPGRFSGRQFSNSRSEMNVSTLELGDSALYLCASTRTGGWNTEAFFGQGTRLTVV.

By share, this clonotype counts as medium-sized. CDR3 amino acids: CASGGRDRVTETQYF. The CDR3 DNA reads as TGTGCCAGCGGGGGCCGGGACAGGGTTACAGAGACCCAGTACTTC. This chain links TRBV6-1 with TRBJ2-5, with 9 positions matching TRBD1. The J segment lost 4 bases and the V segment lost 8 bases, leaving 11 bases of the junction unmatched. The CDR3 runs 15 residues. Germline V lookup: CDR1 MNHNS, CDR2 SASEGT.

This clonotype was observed a handful of times. The gene calls are TRBV7-2 and TRBJ1-1, with TRBD1 matching over 8 bases. The junction had 7 bases not matched to a gene; V was cut back by 4 bases and J by 6 bases. This CDR3 has 14 amino acids. CDR1 and CDR2 (germline): SGHTA, FQGNSA. The CDR3 loop is CASSSYDRGAEAFF. In DNA form, the CDR3 reads TGTGCCAGCAGCTCCTATGACAGGGGCGCTGAAGCTTTCTTT.

This clonotype was counted between two and nine times. This chain uses TRBV6-5 with TRBJ1-1, with 10 bases aligning to TRBD1. Germline V gives CDR1 MNHEY, CDR2 SVGAGI. The CDR3 has 16 residues. The V and J ends lost 3 bases and 8 bases, in that order; junction bases with no gene match: 12. The CDR3 spells CASSYWAPGQGTEAFF. The CDR3 DNA reads TGTGCCAGCAGTTATTGGGCGCCGGGACAGGGGACGGAAGCTTTCTTT.

This clonotype has more than one count but fewer than ten. V is TRBV5-1 and J is TRBJ2-2; D is perhaps TRBD1 (5 bases). Germline CDR1 reads SGHRS; CDR2 reads YFSETQ. The ends were cut back, 5 bases at V and 2 bases at J, with 10 bases in the middle. This CDR3 has 14 amino acids. CDR3 DNA sequence: TGCGCCAGCAGGGACACCCCTAACACCGGGGAGCTGTTTTTT. Its translation: CASRDTPNTGELFF.

This clonotype was counted a few times. The CDR3 bases are TGTGCCTGGAACCGGGGAGACTCGGGAGAGACCCAGTACTTC. Translated: CAWNRGDSGETQYF. The chain uses TRBV30 and TRBJ2-5; possible D gene TRBD2, 5 bases. Trimming left V 4 bases short and J 4 bases short, with 16 bases between. Germline V gives CDR1 GTSNPN, CDR2 SVGIG (reference sequence). The CDR3 is 14 residues long.

In its sample, this clonotype was seen a few times. The V gene is TRBV7-9, the J gene TRBJ2-1, with D perhaps assigned TRBD1 or TRBD2 (5 bases each). The germline V gene encodes CDR1 SEHNR and CDR2 FQNEAQ (reference sequence). The length of the CDR3 is 14 residues. V gave up 2 bases and J gave up 6 bases, with 11 bases separating them. The CDR3 sequence is CASSLRGTVNEQFF. The CDR3 DNA follows: TGTGCCAGCAGCTTAAGAGGGACGGTCAATGAGCAGTTCTTC. The variable domain in full, completed from reference TRBV7-9 and TRBJ2-1, reads DTGVSQNPRHKITKRGQNVTFRCDPISEHNRLYWYRQTLGQGPEFLTYFQNEAQLEKSRLLSDRFSAERPKGSFSTLEIQRTEQGDSAMYLCASSLRGTVNEQFFGPGTRLTVL.

On this clonotype: Possible read error: a much larger clone is one base away. The chain carries TRBV19 and TRBJ2-6; 8 bases align to TRBD1. This CDR3 is 16 amino acids long. V trimming: 5 bases; J trimming: 5 bases; junction bases outside the gene matches: 8. Germline V gene lookup returns CDR1 LNHDA and CDR2 SQIVND (reference sequence). CDR3 nucleotide sequence: TGTGCCAGTAGTCCATGGACAGGGCCCAGGGCCAACGTCCTGACTTTC. Its protein is CASSPWTGPRANVLTF.

In this sample, this clonotype turned up a few times. This rearrangement joins TRBV20-1 to TRBJ2-2, with D perhaps TRBD1 (6 bases). The CDR3 runs to 16 residues. V was shortened by 6 bases and J by 0 bases, with 17 bases between the two germline ends. CDR1 and CDR2 from the germline V gene are DFQATT and SNEGSKA (reference sequence). Written as DNA, the CDR3 is TGCAGTGCAAACTATCCCGCAGGGGCGAACACCGGGGAGCTGTTTTTT. Translation gives CSANYPAGANTGELFF.

This clonotype is categorized as medium-sized (0.01 to 0.1%). The chain recombines TRBV12-3 or TRBV12-4 with TRBJ1-4, with 9 nucleotides matching TRBD1. V lost 6 bases, J lost 8 bases, and 10 bases stayed unmatched. The CDR3 has 15 residues. Here the CDR3 reads CASSNPGTGLEKLFF. The CDR3 nucleotides are TGTGCCAGCAGCAACCCCGGGACAGGGCTCGAAAAACTGTTTTTT.

In regard to this clonotype: Since a much larger clone is just one base distant, this may be a read error. V gene TRBV6-1 combines with J gene TRBJ2-7; D might be TRBD2 (5 bases). CDR1 and CDR2 from the germline V gene are MNHNS and SASEGT. The CDR3 has 14 amino acids. V shed 3 bases and J shed 5 bases, with 14 bases lying between them. The CDR3 DNA is TGTGCCAGCAGTGACGGGATAGGGTTAAACGAGCAGTACTTC. It encodes CASSDGIGLNEQYF.

This clonotype is medium-sized within its sample. The chain carries TRBV12-3 or TRBV12-4 and TRBJ1-5; D unresolved. The CDR3 runs 13 residues. V was cut by 3 bases and J by 5 bases, with 8 bases left in between. The CDR3 DNA sequence: TGTGCCAGCAGTTTGGTCGGGGATCAGCCCCAGCATTTT. Its translation: CASSLVGDQPQHF.

The genes are TRBV28 and TRBJ1-2; D gene unclear. From germline, CDR1 is MDHEN and CDR2 SYDVKM. V gave up 6 bases and J gave up 3 bases, with 14 bases separating them. The CDR3 has 14 residues. DNA of the CDR3: TGTGCCAGCAGCCCAACAACCGGTTACTATGGCTACACCTTC. Protein: CASSPTTGYYGYTF.

The chain couples TRBV20-1 to TRBJ1-2; D remains unclear. In germline, CDR1 is DFQATT, CDR2 SNEGSKA (reference sequence). The V end lost 0 bases, the J end lost 8 bases, and 10 bases lay between the germline ends. The CDR3 covers 12 residues. The CDR3 loop reads CSARDSGNGYTF. CDR3 bases: TGCAGTGCTAGAGATTCCGGGAACGGCTACACCTTC.

In this sample, this clonotype is medium-sized. The chain combines TRBV27 with TRBJ2-7, with D maybe TRBD2 (6 bases). Germline V gene data show CDR1 as MNHEY and CDR2 as SMNVEV (reference sequence). The CDR3 runs to 11 residues. Between the trimmed V and J ends, which lost 5 bases and 11 bases, there was a span of 13 bases. The CDR3 loop reads CASSPGGVEYF. CDR3 in DNA: TGTGCCAGCAGTCCAGGAGGGGTGGAGTACTTC.

The CDR3 spells CASSQISRTNEKLFF. The CDR3 DNA reads TGTGCCAGCAGCCAAATTAGTAGAACTAATGAAAAACTGTTTTTT. The chain links TRBV14 to TRBJ1-4; D is unclear. There are 15 residues in the CDR3. The V gene's germline CDR1 is SGHDN and CDR2 FVKESK. Trimming took off 2 bases at V and 1 base at J, with 8 bases between the two ends.

Comment on this clonotype: This clone may be a read error of a much larger clone one base away. This chain joins TRBV6-5 and TRBJ1-2; the D gene is possibly TRBD1 (6 bases). This CDR3 has 14 residues. CDR1 and CDR2 from the germline V gene are MNHEY and SVGAGI. The CDR3 is CAGSSGQRYYGYTF. The DNA of the CDR3 is TGTGCCGGCAGTTCAGGACAGAGATACTATGGCTACACCTTC.

By frequency in the sample, this clonotype is medium-sized. The chain joins TRBV27 to TRBJ1-5; D is possibly TRBD1 (5 bases). From germline, CDR1 is MNHEY and CDR2 SMNVEV (reference sequence). V lost 5 bases to trimming and J lost 0 bases, with 8 bases between them. The CDR3 has 14 residues. The CDR3 DNA sequence: TGTGCCAGCAGTCCTCAGGGTAGCAATCAGCCCCAGCATTTT. Translating it yields CASSPQGSNQPQHF.

This clonotype is medium-sized within its sample. The genes are TRBV6-1 and TRBJ2-7; 9 bases are a match to TRBD1. V gave up 3 bases and J gave up 5 bases; unmatched junction bases: 5. CDR1 MNHNS and CDR2 SASEGT come from the germline V gene. The CDR3 runs to 14 residues. The CDR3 coding sequence is TGTGCCAGCAGTGACGGGACAGGGTTAAACGAGCAGTACTTC. This translates into CASSDGTGLNEQYF.

V gene TRBV6-2 or TRBV6-3 combines with J gene TRBJ1-4; D uncertain. V lost 5 bases to trimming and J lost 0 bases, with 4 bases between them. The CDR3 sequence is 13 residues long. Germline-derived CDR1 and CDR2 are MNHEY and SVGEGT. The CDR3 here is CASSRATNEKLFF. The CDR3 DNA follows: TGTGCCAGCAGTCGCGCAACTAATGAAAAACTGTTTTTT.

By frequency in the sample, this clonotype is medium-sized. The genes are TRBV6-1 and TRBJ2-5; the D is unclear. The germline V gene encodes CDR1 MNHNS and CDR2 SASEGT. V dropped 0 bases and J dropped 7 bases, with 12 bases sitting between them. This CDR3 comprises 14 residues. CDR3 coding DNA: TGTGCCAGCAGTGAAGCGCTTCACACGGCGACCCAGTACTTC. Translating it yields CASSEALHTATQYF.

The sample holds a few counts of this clonotype. This chain joins TRBV7-2 and TRBJ1-3; TRBD1 is a possible D gene (6 bases). Germline CDR1 and CDR2: SGHTA and FQGNSA. This CDR3 region has 16 residues. Trimming removed 1 base at V and 0 bases at J, with 10 bases between. CDR3 DNA: TGTGCCAGCAGCTTAGGCAGGGGCAGCTCTGGAAACACCATATATTTT. It encodes CASSLGRGSSGNTIYF.

In its sample, this clonotype was seen once. The V gene is TRBV9, the J gene TRBJ2-7; D not resolved. CDR3 length: 13 residues. Germline V gene lookup returns CDR1 SGDLS and CDR2 YYNGEE. Trimming left V 1 base short and J 6 bases short, with 11 bases between. CDR3 amino acids: CASSVTSPGEQYF. The CDR3 bases are TGTGCCAGCAGCGTAACCTCCCCCGGCGAGCAGTACTTC.